A single sample gave rise to the 8 T cell receptor beta chains below, sequenced in a study of early T cells in non-severe SARS-CoV-2 infection (dated by TCRdb to 2020 to 2023). Library preparation employed 5' RACE. TCRdb records NextSeq 500 as the sequencer. The public sequencing data were trimmed at Q25 with fastp and processed into clonotypes with MiXCR by TCRdb, which kept only in-frame beta chains. Identical CDR3 proteins give one entry, which carries the most common genes and DNA. This sample comprises about 89,000 distinct CDR3 sequences, roughly 15% of them detected only once. The leading ten clones occupy 4.5% to 6.5% of the sample. Here the sequenced sample was whole blood, taken at baseline. These receptors all come from an adult who was a healthcare worker with PCR-confirmed SARS-CoV-2 infection or an uninfected control (not recorded which).

This clonotype was counted between two and nine times. The chain links TRBV5-1 to TRBJ2-3, with D possibly being TRBD1 (6 bases). Looked up from germline, CDR1 is SGHRS and CDR2 is YFSETQ. Trimming cost V 4 bases and J 0 bases, with 18 bases left between them. This CDR3 has 17 amino acids. The CDR3: CASSRRTAATSTDTQYF. The CDR3, as DNA: TGCGCCAGCAGCCGTCGGACAGCCGCGACGAGCACAGATACGCAGTATTTT.

The rearrangement uses TRBV18 and TRBJ1-5; possible D gene TRBD1, 5 bases. The V gene's germline CDR1 is KGHSH and CDR2 LQKENI. This CDR3 comprises 13 residues. Deletions cut 6 bases from V and 5 bases from J, with 11 bases between. Here the CDR3 reads CASSGAGDQPQHF. CDR3 sequence (DNA): TGTGCCAGCTCCGGGGCCGGGGATCAGCCCCAGCATTTT. The entire variable domain, with the rest obtained from reference TRBV18 and TRBJ1-5, is as follows: NAGVMQNPRHLVRRRGQEARLRCSPMKGHSHVYWYRQLPEEGLKFMVYLQKENIIDESGMPKERFSAEFPKEGPSILRIQQVVRGDSAAYFCASSGAGDQPQHFGDGTRLSIL.

About this clonotype: One junction end disagrees with the germline gene, perhaps due to a read error. The V and J genes are TRBV15 and TRBJ2-1; 10 bases line up with TRBD2. Germline lookup yields CDR1 LNHNV and CDR2 YYDKDF (reference sequence). The CDR3 has 14 amino acids. The CDR3 sequence: CVTSSGRDLNEQFF. In nucleotides, the CDR3 is TGTGTCACCAGCAGCGGGAGGGATCTCAATGAGCAGTTCTTC. Combining the CDR3 with reference TRBV15 and TRBJ2-1 gives the whole variable domain DAMVIQNPRYQVTQFGKPVTLSCSQTLNHNVMYWYQQKSSQAPKLLFHYYDKDFNNEADTPDNFQSRRPNTSFCFLDIRSPGLGDTAMYLCVTSSGRDLNEQFFGPGTRLTVL.

This clonotype was seen at least ten times. The chain has TRBV28 and TRBJ1-5; D not resolved. The length of the CDR3 is 13 residues. Germline loops: CDR1 MDHEN, CDR2 SYDVKM. V was clipped by 6 bases and J by 5 bases, with 11 bases between them. The CDR3 DNA follows: TGTGCCAGCAGGGTAGGAAGCGATCAGCCCCAGCATTTT. It is translated as CASRVGSDQPQHF.

The chain has TRBV12-3 or TRBV12-4 and TRBJ2-6; D is uncertain. V shed 10 bases and J shed 2 bases, with 6 bases lying between them. The CDR3 spans 12 residues. CDR3 loop: CATTPGANVLTF. The CDR3 nucleotides are TGTGCCACCACGCCTGGGGCCAACGTCCTGACTTTC.

There are a few counts of this clonotype. The gene calls are TRBV3-1 and TRBJ2-1; the D gene is possibly TRBD1 (6 bases). Between the trimmed V and J ends, which lost 5 bases and 7 bases, there was a span of 9 bases. Per germline, CDR1 LGHDT and CDR2 YNNKEL (reference sequence). The length of the CDR3 is 12 residues. The CDR3, as DNA: TGTGCCAGCAGCGATACAGGGAATGAGCAGTTCTTC. The encoded protein is CASSDTGNEQFF.

This clonotype was seen once. V gene TRBV20-1 combines with J gene TRBJ2-7, with 7 bases matching TRBD2. The trim removed 6 bases at V and 8 bases at J, leaving 7 bases unmatched. The germline V gene has CDR1 DFQATT and CDR2 SNEGSKA (reference sequence). The CDR3 totals 11 residues. CDR3 bases: TGCAGTGCGGGGCTAGCGGAGAAGCAGTACTTC. This encodes CSAGLAEKQYF.

The chain couples TRBV2 to TRBJ2-7; D possibly corresponds to TRBD2 (5 bases). The CDR3 is 13 residues long. V dropped 6 bases and J dropped 2 bases, with 11 bases sitting between them. Germline values: CDR1 SNHLY, CDR2 FYNNEI. The CDR3 loop reads CASRAFGAYEQYF. CDR3 sequence (DNA): TGTGCCAGCAGGGCCTTCGGGGCCTACGAGCAGTACTTC.